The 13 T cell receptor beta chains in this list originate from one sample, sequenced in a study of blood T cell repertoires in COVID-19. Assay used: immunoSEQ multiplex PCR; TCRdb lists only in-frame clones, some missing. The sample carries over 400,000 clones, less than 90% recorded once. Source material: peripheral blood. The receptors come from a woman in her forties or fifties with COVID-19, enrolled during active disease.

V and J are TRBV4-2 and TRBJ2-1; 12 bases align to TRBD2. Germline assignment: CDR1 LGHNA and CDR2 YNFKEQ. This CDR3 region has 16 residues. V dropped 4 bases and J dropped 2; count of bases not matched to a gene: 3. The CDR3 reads CASSPASGGAYNEQFF. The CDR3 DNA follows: TGTGCCAGCAGCCCAGCTAGCGGGGGGGCCTACAATGAGCAGTTCTTC.

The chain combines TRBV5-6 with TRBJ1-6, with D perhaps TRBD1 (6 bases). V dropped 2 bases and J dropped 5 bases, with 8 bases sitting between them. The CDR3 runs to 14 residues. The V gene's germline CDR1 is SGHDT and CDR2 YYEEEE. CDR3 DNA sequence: TGTGCCAGCAGCTTTAACAGGGATAATTCACCCCTCCACTTT. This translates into CASSFNRDNSPLHF.

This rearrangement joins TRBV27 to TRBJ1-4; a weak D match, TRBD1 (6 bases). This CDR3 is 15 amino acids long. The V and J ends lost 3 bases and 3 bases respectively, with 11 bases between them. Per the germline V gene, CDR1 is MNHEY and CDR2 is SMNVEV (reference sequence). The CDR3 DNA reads TGTGCCAGCAGTTTCCAGGGGCGGGCTAATGAAAAACTGTTTTTT. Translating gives CASSFQGRANEKLFF.

The CDR3 loop is CASSLVSGAFDEQYF. CDR3 nucleotide sequence: TGCGCCAGCAGCTTGGTTAGCGGGGCCTTCGACGAGCAGTACTTC. The chain recombines TRBV5-1 with TRBJ2-7; 8 bases are a match to TRBD2. V shed 0 bases and J 5 bases; nucleotides not matched to a gene: 7. The CDR3 covers 15 residues. Germline V gene lookup returns CDR1 SGHRS and CDR2 YFSETQ.

Here the CDR3 reads CASSPGTGTDTQYF. CDR3 sequence (DNA): TGTGCCAGCAGCCCCGGGACAGGCACAGATACGCAGTATTTT. The gene calls are TRBV9 and TRBJ2-3; 7 bases align to TRBD1. CDR1 and CDR2 (germline): SGDLS, YYNGEE. CDR3 size: 14 residues. V was clipped by 4 bases and J by 1 base; unmatched bases: 3.

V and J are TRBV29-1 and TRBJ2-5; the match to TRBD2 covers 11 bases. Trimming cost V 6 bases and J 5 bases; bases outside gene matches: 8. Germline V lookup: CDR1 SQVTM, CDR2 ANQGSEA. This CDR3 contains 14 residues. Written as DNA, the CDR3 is TGCAGCGTCTGTAGCGGGGGGGCGGGTGAGACCCAGTACTTC. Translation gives CSVCSGGAGETQYF.

Here the CDR3 reads CASSYRGRASPDTQYF. The CDR3 DNA is TGTGCCAGCAGCTACCGTGGACGGGCTAGCCCCGATACGCAGTATTTT. The genes are TRBV11-2 and TRBJ2-3; D possibly corresponds to TRBD2 (5 bases). The CDR3 contains 16 residues. The germline CDR1 and CDR2 sequences are SGHAT and FQNNGV. V lost 4 bases, J lost 6 bases, and 20 bases lay in between.

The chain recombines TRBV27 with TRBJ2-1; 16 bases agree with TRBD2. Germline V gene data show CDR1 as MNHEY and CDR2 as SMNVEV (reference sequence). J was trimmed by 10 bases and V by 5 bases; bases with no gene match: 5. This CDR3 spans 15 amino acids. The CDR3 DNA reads TGTGCCAGCAGTCCCGGGACTAGCGGGGGGGGAGAGCAGTTCTTC. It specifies CASSPGTSGGGEQFF.

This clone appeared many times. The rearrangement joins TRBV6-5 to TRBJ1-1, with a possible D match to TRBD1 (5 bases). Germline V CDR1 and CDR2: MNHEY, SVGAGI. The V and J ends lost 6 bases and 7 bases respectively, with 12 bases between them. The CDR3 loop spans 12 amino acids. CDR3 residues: CASSPGGGEAFF. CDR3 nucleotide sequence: TGTGCCAGCAGCCCCGGCGGGGGTGAAGCTTTCTTT.

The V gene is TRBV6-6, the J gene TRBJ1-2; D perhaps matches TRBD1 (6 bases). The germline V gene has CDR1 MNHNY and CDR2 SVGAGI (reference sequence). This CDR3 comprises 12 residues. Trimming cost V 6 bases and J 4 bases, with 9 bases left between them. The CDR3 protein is CASRQGPYGYTF. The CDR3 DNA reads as TGTGCCAGCAGACAGGGCCCCTATGGCTACACCTTC.

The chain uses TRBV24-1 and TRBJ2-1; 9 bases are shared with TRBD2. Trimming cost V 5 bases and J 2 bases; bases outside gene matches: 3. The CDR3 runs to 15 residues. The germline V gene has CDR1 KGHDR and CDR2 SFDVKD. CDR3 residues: CATSGLAGAYNEQFF. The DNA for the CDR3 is TGTGCCACCAGTGGCTTAGCGGGGGCCTACAATGAGCAGTTCTTC.

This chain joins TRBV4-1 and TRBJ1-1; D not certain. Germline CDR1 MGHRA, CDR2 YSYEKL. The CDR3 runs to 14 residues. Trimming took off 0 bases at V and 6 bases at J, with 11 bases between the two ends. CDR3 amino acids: CASSQDPLSSEAFF. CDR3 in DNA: TGCGCCAGCAGCCAAGACCCTCTCTCGTCTGAAGCTTTCTTT.

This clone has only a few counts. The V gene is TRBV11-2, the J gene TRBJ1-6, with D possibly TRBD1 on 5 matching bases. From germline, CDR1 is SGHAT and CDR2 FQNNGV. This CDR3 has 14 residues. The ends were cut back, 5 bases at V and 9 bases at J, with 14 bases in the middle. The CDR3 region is CASSADRASSPLHF. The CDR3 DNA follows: TGTGCCAGCAGCGCCGACAGAGCGAGTTCACCCCTCCACTTT.